A single sample is the source of the 13 T cell receptor beta chains below, sequenced in a study of shared clonotypes between healthy human individuals. Method: immunoSEQ multiplex PCR; TCRdb's copy keeps in-frame clones and lacks some. The sample has approximately 640,000 clones; about three quarters are singletons. The specimen sequenced was memory CD4+ T cells sorted from blood. The subset denotes: CD45RA-negative fraction. These receptors all come from a woman in her twenties or thirties in good health.

This sequence joins TRBV27 and TRBJ2-5, with TRBD1 matching 8 bases. This CDR3 has 16 residues. Looked up from germline, CDR1 is MNHEY and CDR2 is SMNVEV (reference sequence). Trimming cost V 4 bases and J 5 bases; bases outside gene matches: 12. CDR3 DNA: TGTGCCAGCAGTTCAAACCGACAGGGGCCTTGGGAGACCCAGTACTTC. As protein: CASSSNRQGPWETQYF.

The chain recombines TRBV7-6 with TRBJ2-2; a possible D gene is TRBD2 (5 bases). The CDR3 loop spans 17 amino acids. The V end was cut by 2 bases, the J end by 6 bases, with 19 bases between. Germline V gene lookup returns CDR1 SGHVS and CDR2 FNYEAQ. CDR3 loop: CASSLPGFARDPGELFF. CDR3 nucleotides: TGTGCCAGCAGCTTACCGGGGTTCGCTCGAGATCCCGGGGAGCTGTTTTTT.

This chain uses TRBV6-5 with TRBJ1-1; D is undetermined. The CDR3 is 15 amino acids. V was pared by 8 bases and J by 0 bases, with 16 bases between. Germline values: CDR1 MNHEY, CDR2 SVGAGI. The CDR3 DNA follows: TGTGCCAGCCCACTTATAGGTCCGGTGAACACTGAAGCTTTCTTT. It codes for CASPLIGPVNTEAFF.

The rearrangement links TRBV5-1 to TRBJ1-5; 7 positions agree with TRBD1. CDR3 length: 14 residues. Unmatched junction bases numbered 3, after V lost 4 bases and J lost 2 bases. Germline values: CDR1 SGHRS, CDR2 YFSETQ. CDR3 DNA: TGCGCCAGCAGCATAGGGGGCGGCAATCAGCCCCAGCATTTT. Protein product: CASSIGGGNQPQHF.

The rearrangement uses TRBV30 and TRBJ1-1; the D is unclear. The germline V gene encodes CDR1 GTSNPN and CDR2 SVGIG (reference sequence). This CDR3 contains 13 residues. Trimming cost V 0 bases and J 4 bases, with 9 bases left between them. The CDR3 here is CAWSVLWPTEAFF. CDR3 nucleotide sequence: TGTGCCTGGAGTGTTCTCTGGCCCACTGAAGCTTTCTTT.

CDR3 region: CASSPAPRVGTEAFF. CDR3 DNA sequence: TGTGCCAGCAGCCCGGCCCCCCGGGTTGGCACTGAAGCTTTCTTT. The chain recombines TRBV7-2 with TRBJ1-1; D unresolved. The V gene lost 5 bases and the J gene lost 4 bases, with 17 bases spanning the gap. This CDR3 is built from 15 residues. Looked up from germline, CDR1 is SGHTA and CDR2 is FQGNSA.

The chain combines TRBV27 with TRBJ2-1; 10 bases match TRBD2. Germline V CDR1 and CDR2: MNHEY, SMNVEV (reference sequence). The V gene end was trimmed by 3 bases and the J gene end by 10 bases; junction bases not matched to a gene: 12. The CDR3 loop spans 16 amino acids. The CDR3: CASSFFKVLAGDEQFF. CDR3 coding DNA: TGTGCCAGCAGTTTTTTTAAAGTGCTAGCGGGAGACGAGCAGTTCTTC.

The chain has TRBV28 and TRBJ1-2, with 8 bases that match TRBD1. Germline V gene data show CDR1 as MDHEN and CDR2 as SYDVKM. The CDR3 runs to 12 residues. V dropped 7 bases and J dropped 3; count of bases not matched to a gene: 1. CDR3 nucleotides: TGTGCCAGCAACAGGGGGTACTATGGCTACACCTTC. Translated, it gives CASNRGYYGYTF.

In this sample, this clone turned up once. The rearrangement links TRBV6-1 to TRBJ2-7; D remains unclear. CDR3 length equals 14 residues. Germline assignment: CDR1 MNHNS and CDR2 SASEGT. Trimming pared 8 bases from V and 5 bases from J, leaving 19 bases between. CDR3 sequence: CASAYRSIFDEQYF. The CDR3, as DNA: TGTGCCAGCGCGTATCGGAGTATTTTCGACGAGCAGTACTTC.

The chain links TRBV2 to TRBJ1-2; D possibly corresponds to TRBD1 (5 bases). Germline CDR1 reads SNHLY; CDR2 reads FYNNEI. The CDR3 totals 15 residues. Between the trimmed V and J ends, which lost 5 bases and 7 bases, there was a span of 20 bases. The CDR3 bases are TGTGCCAGCAGTCCGCAGGCAGGGAGTACGGTTGGCTACACCTTC. This translates into CASSPQAGSTVGYTF. Full variable domain (outside the CDR3, taken from reference TRBV2 and TRBJ1-2): EPEVTQTPSHQVTQMGQEVILRCVPISNHLYFYWYRQILGQKVEFLVSFYNNEISEKSEIFDDQFSVERPDGSNFTLKIRSTKLEDSAMYFCASSPQAGSTVGYTFGSGTRLTVV.

This clone came up many times. This chain connects TRBV19 to TRBJ1-2; 8 bases are shared with TRBD1. This CDR3 has 15 residues. The V gene's germline CDR1 is LNHDA and CDR2 SQIVND (reference sequence). The V and J ends lost 10 bases and 2 bases, in that order; junction bases with no gene match: 12. CDR3 residues: CATHAGGSRNYGYTF. The CDR3 DNA reads TGTGCCACCCACGCAGGGGGCTCAAGGAACTATGGCTACACCTTC. The whole variable domain, filled in from reference TRBV19 and TRBJ1-2, reads DGGITQSPKYLFRKEGQNVTLSCEQNLNHDAMYWYRQDPGQGLRLIYYSQIVNDFQKGDIAEGYSVSREKKESFPLTVTSAQKNPTAFYLCATHAGGSRNYGYTFGSGTRLTVV.

The rearrangement uses TRBV7-3 and TRBJ2-3; 8 bases are shared with TRBD1. The trim removed 5 bases at V and 3 bases at J, leaving 10 bases unmatched. The CDR3 length is 16 residues. Germline CDR1 is SGHTA and CDR2 is FQGTGA. CDR3 residues: CASSPRDRTITDTQYF. DNA for the CDR3: TGTGCCAGCAGCCCGAGGGACAGGACTATAACAGATACGCAGTATTTT.

The chain has TRBV5-4 and TRBJ1-1; D might be TRBD1 (5 bases). This CDR3 is 17 amino acids long. V was cut by 2 bases and J by 10 bases, with 27 bases left in between. Germline CDR1 and CDR2: SGHNT and YYREEE (reference sequence). The CDR3 region is CASSLLSRARSPSGAFF. The CDR3 DNA is TGTGCCAGCAGCTTATTGAGCAGGGCCAGATCCCCGAGTGGAGCTTTCTTT.